This T cell receptor beta chain emerged from a study of OX40 agonist ivuxolimab in advanced cancers. With regard to this clone: Its matching antigen is unknown.

Study findings and constraints: The authors did not determine the antigen specificity of the expanded peripheral T cells. Also present in some nonresponders was a low level of normalized T-cell clonal expansion.

The table came from immunoSEQ multiplex PCR; TCRdb's copy has only in-frame clones and leaves some out. Seen here are under 20,000 clones, around 79% observed once, and the top ten hold roughly a third. Material: CD4+ or CD8+ T cells sorted from blood, obtained in a trial of the OX40 agonist ivuxolimab. The source of this sequence is an adult with an advanced solid tumor such as melanoma, head and neck, liver or kidney cancer.

This CDR3 is CASRAGGYQPQHF. DNA for the CDR3: TGTGCCAGTAGGGCAGGGGGCTATCAGCCCCAGCATTTT. V gene TRBV19 combines with J gene TRBJ1-5; 8 bases align to TRBD1. CDR1 and CDR2 from the germline V gene are LNHDA and SQIVND (reference sequence). The CDR3 has 13 amino acids. V dropped 6 bases and J dropped 5; count of bases not matched to a gene: 3.